The clone carrying this TCR beta chain was recorded once. The sample comes from a study of blood T cell repertoires in COVID-19. Germline V CDR1 and CDR2: KGHSH, LQKENI. CDR3 length equals 15 residues. V gave up 8 bases and J gave up 4 bases, with 17 bases separating them. Profiled with immunoSEQ multiplex PCR; TCRdb holds only in-frame clones, not every one. The sample has about 270,000 clones; roughly nine tenths are singletons. The sample was peripheral blood. The chain uses TRBV18 and TRBJ2-2, with a possible D match to TRBD2 (5 bases). The source of this sequence is a middle-aged man with active or convalescent COVID-19. CDR3 in DNA: TGTGCCAGCGTCACCCAGGAGGCGACCACCGGGGAGCTGTTTTTT. Protein: CASVTQEATTGELFF.